This TCR beta chain was sequenced for a study of identical twins. Findings and caveats of the study: Analyses of zero insertions could be partly confounded by invariant MAIT and iNKT cells. Modeled out-of-frame TCR alpha sharing in monozygotic twins fell below observed levels.

V was shortened by 3 bases and J by 8 bases, with 11 bases between the two germline ends. The CDR3 sequence is 13 residues long. The V gene's germline CDR1 is SEHNR and CDR2 FQNEAQ (reference sequence). Template switching added a universal primer site, and cDNA bore unique molecular identifiers. Via MiXCR, TCRdb re-called the 5' RACE reads, giving one row per CDR3 protein. The sample carries about 660,000 distinct CDR3 sequences, around 8.6% recorded once. This clonotype was counted a few times. Its antigen is undetermined. This same sample was also part of a study on yellow fever vaccine responses in identical twins.

The rearrangement uses TRBV7-9 and TRBJ2-1; D possibly matches TRBD1 or TRBD2 (5 bases each). The sample was PBMCs. The sequence was collected from a woman under 30 in good health. CDR3 sequence: CASSFPRGDEQFF. CDR3 nucleotides: TGTGCCAGCAGCTTTCCTAGGGGAGATGAGCAGTTCTTC.